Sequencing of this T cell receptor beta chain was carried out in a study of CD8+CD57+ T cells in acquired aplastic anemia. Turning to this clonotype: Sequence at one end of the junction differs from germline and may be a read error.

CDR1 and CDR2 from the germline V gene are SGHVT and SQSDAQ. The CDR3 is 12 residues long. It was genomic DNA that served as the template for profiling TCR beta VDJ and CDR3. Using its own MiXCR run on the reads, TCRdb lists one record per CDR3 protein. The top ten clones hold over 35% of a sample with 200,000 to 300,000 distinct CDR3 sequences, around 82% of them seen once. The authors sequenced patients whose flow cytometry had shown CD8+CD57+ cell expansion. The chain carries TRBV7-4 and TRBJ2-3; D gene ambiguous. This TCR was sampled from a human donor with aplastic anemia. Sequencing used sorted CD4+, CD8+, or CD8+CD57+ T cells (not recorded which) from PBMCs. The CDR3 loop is CASSLGSDTHTF. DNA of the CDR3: TGTGCCAGCAGCTTAGGGTCAGATACGCATACTTTT.